This TCR beta chain was found in a study of cytomegalovirus exposure and HLA in healthy donors. Study results and limitations: Another analysis was done later, and it associated roughly 15,000 TCR beta sequences with HLA alleles at 0.05 false discovery rate. Overall, approximately 180 TCR beta chains were annotated as cytomegalovirus-associated.

A multiplex PCR was run with 60 Vbeta primers and 13 Jbeta primers. Some clones are missing from TCRdb's copy, which holds only in-frame ones; the method was immunoSEQ multiplex PCR. The repertoire holds some 140,000 clones, with about four fifths as singletons. CDR3 length: 12 residues. Trimming removed 7 bases from V and 4 bases from J, with 11 bases in between. Germline CDR1 is LGHNT and CDR2 is FRNRAP. A remark on this clone: Its antigen is unknown.

V is TRBV12-5 and J is TRBJ2-7; D is undetermined. The sample consisted of PBMCs. This TCR derives from a female donor in good health and CMV-seronegative. In nucleotides, the CDR3 is TGTGCTAGTGCCCCTTCGAGGTACGAGCAGTACTTC. This gives the protein CASAPSRYEQYF.